The clone carrying this T cell receptor beta chain was observed a handful of times. Its antigen remains unidentified. The record originates from a study of T cell repertoires in cytomegalovirus infection. For the study at large: CMV epitopes used comprised recently identified HLA-C-restricted ones and well-studied HLA-B-restricted ones. CMV infection together with matching HLA type was indicated by public TCR beta signatures.

TCRdb itself ran the reads through MiXCR, one entry per CDR3 protein. Here the sample spans roughly 920,000 distinct CDR3 sequences, approximately 33% being singletons. CDR3 length equals 14 residues. Germline assignment: CDR1 MNHNY and CDR2 SVGAGI (reference sequence). Study findings and constraints: Cumulative public TCR beta family frequency identified CMV carriers with the relevant HLA.

The chain joins TRBV6-6 to TRBJ1-5, with TRBD1 matching 9 bases. The J call may be in error: the DNA end matches TRBJ2-3 better. Material: cultured CD8+ T cells from PBMCs, obtained from culture after CMV antigen stimulation. This clonotype originated in a human donor in good health (CMV status not recorded). Some clones in this sample may be carry-over from other donors' samples. CDR3: CASSQQGANQPQYF. The DNA of the CDR3 is TGTGCCAGCAGTCAACAGGGGGCCAATCAGCCCCAGTATTTT.